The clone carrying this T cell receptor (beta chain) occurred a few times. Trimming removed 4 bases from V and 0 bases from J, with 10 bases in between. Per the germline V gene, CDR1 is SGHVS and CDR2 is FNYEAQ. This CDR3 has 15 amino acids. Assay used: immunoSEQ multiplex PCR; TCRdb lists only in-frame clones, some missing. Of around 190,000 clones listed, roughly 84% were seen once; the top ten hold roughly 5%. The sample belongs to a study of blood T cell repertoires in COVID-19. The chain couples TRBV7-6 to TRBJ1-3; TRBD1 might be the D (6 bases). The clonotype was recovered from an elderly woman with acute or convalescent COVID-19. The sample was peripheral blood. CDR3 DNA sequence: TGTGCCAGCAGCTCAGGGGCCAACTCTGGAAACACCATATATTTT. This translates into CASSSGANSGNTIYF.